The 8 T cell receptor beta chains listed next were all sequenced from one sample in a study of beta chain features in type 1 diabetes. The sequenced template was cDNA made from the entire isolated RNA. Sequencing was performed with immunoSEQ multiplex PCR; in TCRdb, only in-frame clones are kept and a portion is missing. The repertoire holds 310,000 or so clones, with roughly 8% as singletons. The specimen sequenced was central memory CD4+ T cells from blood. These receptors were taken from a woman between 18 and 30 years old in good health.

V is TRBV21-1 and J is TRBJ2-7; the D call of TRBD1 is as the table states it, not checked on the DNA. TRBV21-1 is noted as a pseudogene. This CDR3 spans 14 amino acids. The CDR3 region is CASSRTGKAHEQYF. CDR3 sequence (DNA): TGTGCCAGCAGCCGGACAGGGAAGGCCCACGAGCAGTACTTC.

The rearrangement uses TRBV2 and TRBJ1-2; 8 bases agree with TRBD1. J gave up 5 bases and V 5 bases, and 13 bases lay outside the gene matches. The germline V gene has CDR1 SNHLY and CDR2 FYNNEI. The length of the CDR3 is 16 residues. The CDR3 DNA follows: TGTGCCAGCAGTCTTTTTGAGACAGGGGCGATATATGGCTACACCTTC. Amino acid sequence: CASSLFETGAIYGYTF.

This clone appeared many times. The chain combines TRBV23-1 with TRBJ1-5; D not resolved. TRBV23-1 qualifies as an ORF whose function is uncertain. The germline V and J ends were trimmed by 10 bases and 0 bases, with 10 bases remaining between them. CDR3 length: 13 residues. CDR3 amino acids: CATRTVSNQPQHF. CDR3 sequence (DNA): TGCGCCACTCGGACGGTTAGCAATCAGCCCCAGCATTTT.

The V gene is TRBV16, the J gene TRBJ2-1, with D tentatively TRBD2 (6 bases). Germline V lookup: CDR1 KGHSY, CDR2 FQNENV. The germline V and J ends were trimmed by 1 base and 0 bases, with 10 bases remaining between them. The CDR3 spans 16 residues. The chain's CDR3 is CASSQYGRSSYNEQFF. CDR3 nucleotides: TGTGCCAGCAGCCAATACGGGAGAAGCTCCTACAATGAGCAGTTCTTC.

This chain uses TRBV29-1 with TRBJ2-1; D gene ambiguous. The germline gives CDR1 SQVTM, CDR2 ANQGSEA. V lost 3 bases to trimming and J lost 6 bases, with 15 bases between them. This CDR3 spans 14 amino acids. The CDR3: CSVDALLVSNEQFF. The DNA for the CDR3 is TGCAGCGTTGACGCACTCTTGGTCTCCAATGAGCAGTTCTTC.

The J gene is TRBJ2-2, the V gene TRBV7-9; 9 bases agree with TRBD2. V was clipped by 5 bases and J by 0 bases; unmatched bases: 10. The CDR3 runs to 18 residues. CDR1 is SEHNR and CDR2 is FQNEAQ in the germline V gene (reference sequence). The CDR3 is CASSVHWGLASNTGELFF. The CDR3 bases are TGTGCCAGCAGCGTCCATTGGGGACTAGCATCGAACACCGGGGAGCTGTTTTTT.

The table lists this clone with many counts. DNA for the CDR3: TGTGCCAGCTCACCTGATGAGCAGTACTTC. Protein: CASSPDEQYF. This chain uses TRBV18 with TRBJ2-7; no clear D gene. V was pared by 3 bases and J by 7 bases, with 4 bases between. This CDR3 region has 10 residues. Per germline, CDR1 KGHSH and CDR2 LQKENI.

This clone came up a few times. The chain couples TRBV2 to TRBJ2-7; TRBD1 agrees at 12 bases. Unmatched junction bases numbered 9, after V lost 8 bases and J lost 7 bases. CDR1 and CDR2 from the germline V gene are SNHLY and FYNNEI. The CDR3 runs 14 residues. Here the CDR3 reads CASRRRDRGQEQYF. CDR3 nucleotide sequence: TGTGCCAGCCGACGACGGGACAGGGGGCAAGAGCAGTACTTC.